This T cell receptor (beta chain) was profiled in a study of T cells after yellow fever vaccination. A 5'RACE template-switching step, the method used to make TCR cDNA, added a universal primer site and UMIs. MiXCR, run by TCRdb on the 5' RACE reads, gives a single entry per CDR3 protein. The data hold about 370,000 distinct CDR3 sequences, with under 14% observed a single time. Looked up from germline, CDR1 is DFQATT and CDR2 is SNEGSKA (reference sequence). Deletions cut 3 bases from V and 2 bases from J, with 12 bases between. This CDR3 comprises 14 residues. Broader study findings: Bulk-population clonotypes that are abundant could appear as contaminants in FACS-sorted repertoires.

This clonotype was seen at least ten times. Its antigen remains unknown. This chain uses TRBV20-1 with TRBJ2-3; a possible D gene is TRBD2 (5 bases). This receptor was identified in a man between 18 and 35 years old who received the YFV17D yellow fever vaccine. The sample in question was PBMCs, obtained on the day of the first yellow fever vaccination. Written as DNA, the CDR3 is TGCAGTGCTAGGCGGAGCGGCGACACAGATACGCAGTATTTT. The encoded protein is CSARRSGDTDTQYF.